This entry lists 30 T cell receptor beta chains sequenced from one sample in a study of cytomegalovirus exposure and HLA in healthy donors. The PCR made use of 60 Vbeta and 13 Jbeta primers. Assay used: immunoSEQ multiplex PCR; TCRdb lists only in-frame clones, some missing. The data hold about 190,000 clones, with approximately 80% observed a single time. The sample consisted of PBMCs. These receptors originate from a woman aged 50 to 60 in good health and CMV-seropositive.

This chain links TRBV5-5 with TRBJ2-7; TRBD1 aligns across 7 bases. Germline values: CDR1 SGHKS, CDR2 YYEKEE (reference sequence). Losses at the gene ends were 3 bases for V and 2 bases for J; bases not matched to a gene: 8. This CDR3 has 15 amino acids. CDR3 in amino acids: CASSSQTGPTYEQYF. In DNA, the CDR3 is TGTGCCAGCAGCTCCCAGACAGGGCCTACCTACGAGCAGTACTTC.

This clone was recorded only once. V and J are TRBV19 and TRBJ2-1; 7 bases are shared with TRBD1. Germline V gene sequence: CDR1 LNHDA, CDR2 SQIVND (reference sequence). CDR3 size: 13 residues. The trim removed 3 bases at V and 9 bases at J, leaving 5 bases unmatched. CDR3 sequence reads: CASSMTGLGEQFF. Written as DNA, the CDR3 is TGTGCCAGTAGTATGACAGGGTTGGGTGAGCAGTTCTTC.

This chain links TRBV5-1 with TRBJ2-6; 10 nucleotides match TRBD1. CDR1 and CDR2 from the germline V gene are SGHRS and YFSETQ. J lost 0 bases, V lost 3 bases, and 6 bases had no gene match. The CDR3 consists of 18 residues. CDR3 DNA sequence: TGCGCCAGCAGCTGGGGGGACAGGGGCTCCTCTGGGGCCAACGTCCTGACTTTC. It codes for CASSWGDRGSSGANVLTF.

This chain connects TRBV6-6 to TRBJ1-1, with D hard to call. Germline lookup yields CDR1 MNHNY and CDR2 SVGAGI (reference sequence). V lost 8 bases, J lost 2 bases, and 12 bases lay in between. This CDR3 spans 13 amino acids. The CDR3 DNA is TGTGCCAGCCGACGAGGGATTAACACTGAAGCTTTCTTT. The encoded protein is CASRRGINTEAFF.

The V gene is TRBV7-2, the J gene TRBJ1-2, with a possible D match to TRBD1 (6 bases). The CDR3 runs 14 residues. Germline V gene data show CDR1 as SGHTA and CDR2 as FQGNSA. V lost 4 bases to trimming and J lost 8 bases, with 17 bases between them. Here the CDR3 reads CASSSRMGARGYTF. DNA of the CDR3: TGTGCCAGCAGCTCCCGCATGGGGGCCCGAGGCTACACCTTC.

The chain recombines TRBV28 with TRBJ1-5, with D unresolved. Germline-derived CDR1 and CDR2 are MDHEN and SYDVKM. The CDR3 contains 15 residues. V lost 2 bases to trimming and J lost 0 bases, with 8 bases between them. CDR3 bases: TGTGCCAGCAGTTTAAGAGCTCTTAGCAATCAGCCCCAGCATTTT. Residues: CASSLRALSNQPQHF.

This rearrangement joins TRBV5-1 to TRBJ1-3; the D gene is possibly TRBD1 (6 bases). The CDR3 contains 14 residues. Germline loops: CDR1 SGHRS, CDR2 YFSETQ. With 4 bases removed from V and 4 bases from J, the gap between germline ends came to 12 bases. The CDR3: CASSPRTAGNTIYF. In nucleotides, the CDR3 is TGCGCCAGCAGCCCTCGGACAGCCGGAAACACCATATATTTT.

This clone was picked up a small number of times. The rearrangement joins TRBV28 to TRBJ2-1, with 8 bases that match TRBD1. The J segment lost 3 bases and the V segment lost 0 bases, leaving 4 bases of the junction unmatched. CDR3 length: 16 amino acids. Germline values: CDR1 MDHEN, CDR2 SYDVKM. Here the CDR3 DNA reads TGTGCCAGCAGTTTATGGCGACAGGGGCACTACAATGAGCAGTTCTTC. Amino acids: CASSLWRQGHYNEQFF.

This clone was seen once. The V call is TRBV9, the J call TRBJ2-7; weak D call: TRBD2 (5 bases). CDR3 length: 15 amino acids. Trimming removed 2 bases from V and 4 bases from J, with 16 bases in between. Germline loops: CDR1 SGDLS, CDR2 YYNGEE. CDR3: CASSVSEGSYYEQYF. The CDR3 nucleotides read TGTGCCAGCAGCGTTTCAGAGGGAAGTTATTACGAGCAGTACTTC.

The rearrangement links TRBV6-1 to TRBJ1-2, with 11 bases lining up with TRBD1. The CDR3 runs to 15 residues. Germline CDR1 and CDR2: MNHNS and SASEGT. The V and J ends lost 6 bases and 5 bases, in that order; junction bases with no gene match: 8. CDR3 DNA: TGTGCCAGCAGGCCCCCCGGGACAGGGGGTTATGGCTACACCTTC. Its translation is CASRPPGTGGYGYTF.

The chain joins TRBV7-9 to TRBJ2-3; D is unclear. V shed 5 bases and J shed 6 bases, with 12 bases lying between them. Germline V gene data show CDR1 as SEHNR and CDR2 as FQNEAQ (reference sequence). The CDR3 consists of 13 residues. The CDR3 loop is CASSPGNTDTQYF. In nucleotides, the CDR3 is TGTGCCAGCAGCCCAGGCAATACTGATACGCAGTATTTT.

V and J are TRBV7-9 and TRBJ2-2; D may be TRBD2 (6 bases). Trimming left V 4 bases short and J 2 bases short, with 14 bases between. The germline V gene has CDR1 SEHNR and CDR2 FQNEAQ (reference sequence). The length of the CDR3 is 16 residues. The CDR3 sequence: CASSSRGTTNTGELFF. The CDR3 bases are TGTGCCAGCAGCTCCCGGGGGACCACTAACACCGGGGAGCTGTTTTTT.

The rearrangement joins TRBV7-9 to TRBJ1-1; 10 bases align to TRBD1. This CDR3 has 16 residues. With 5 bases clipped from V and 4 bases from J, the junction kept 10 bases outside the gene matches. Germline V gene sequence: CDR1 SEHNR, CDR2 FQNEAQ (reference sequence). The CDR3: CASSPTGGGSGTEAFF. CDR3 DNA sequence: TGTGCCAGCAGCCCGACAGGGGGCGGAAGCGGCACTGAAGCTTTCTTT.

The CDR3: CASSLWPAGELFF. The CDR3 DNA reads as TGTGCCAGCAGTTTATGGCCCGCCGGGGAGCTGTTTTTT. V gene TRBV27 combines with J gene TRBJ2-2; D uncertain. Germline CDR1 is MNHEY and CDR2 is SMNVEV (reference sequence). The CDR3 totals 13 residues. The V and J ends lost 1 base and 6 bases respectively, with 6 bases between them.

The chain joins TRBV27 to TRBJ2-3; maybe TRBD1 (5 bases). Germline CDR1 is MNHEY and CDR2 is SMNVEV (reference sequence). This CDR3 is built from 13 residues. V lost 6 bases, J lost 6 bases, and 13 bases lay in between. The CDR3 loop reads CASRGVILDTQYF. DNA for the CDR3: TGTGCCAGCAGAGGGGTCATCTTGGATACGCAGTATTTT.

The J gene is TRBJ1-2, the V gene TRBV7-2; D is possibly TRBD1 (6 bases). The germline CDR1 and CDR2 sequences are SGHTA and FQGNSA. The CDR3 has 16 residues. Trimming removed 1 base from V and 3 bases from J, with 15 bases in between. CDR3: CASSLGGGRVDYGYTF. CDR3 sequence (DNA): TGTGCCAGCAGCTTAGGTGGGGGCAGGGTGGACTATGGCTACACCTTC.

This clone was recorded once. The chain carries TRBV11-2 and TRBJ2-3; 9 nucleotides match TRBD2. CDR1 and CDR2 from the germline V gene are SGHAT and FQNNGV. V was pared by 4 bases and J by 1 base, with 0 bases of the junction left unmatched. The CDR3 runs to 14 residues. The chain's CDR3 is CASSSSGGTDTQYF. The CDR3 DNA sequence: TGTGCCAGCAGCTCTAGCGGGGGCACAGATACGCAGTATTTT.

This chain joins TRBV28 and TRBJ1-3; D remains unclear. This CDR3 has 10 amino acids. V lost 6 bases to trimming and J lost 8 bases, with 5 bases between them. The germline V gene has CDR1 MDHEN and CDR2 SYDVKM. CDR3 DNA sequence: TGTGCCAGCAGCTATGACACCATATATTTT. This sequence encodes CASSYDTIYF. Based on the CDR3 plus reference TRBV28 and TRBJ1-3, the full variable domain is DVKVTQSSRYLVKRTGEKVFLECVQDMDHENMFWYRQDPGLGLRLIYFSYDVKMKEKGDIPEGYSVSREKKERFSLILESASTNQTSMYLCASSYDTIYFGEGSWLTVV.

The chain couples TRBV11-1 to TRBJ2-3; D is perhaps TRBD1 (6 bases). Germline CDR1 reads SGHAT; CDR2 reads FQDESV (reference sequence). The CDR3 is 12 amino acids. V was clipped by 5 bases and J by 4 bases, with 7 bases between them. The CDR3 bases are TGTGCCAGCAGCAGACAGGCAGATACGCAGTATTTT. Its translation is CASSRQADTQYF.

V usage is TRBV7-8 and J usage is TRBJ2-5; 10 bases align to TRBD2. Germline CDR1 reads SGHVS; CDR2 reads FQNEAQ. The CDR3 spans 16 residues. V lost 5 bases, J lost 1 base, and 7 bases stayed unmatched. CDR3 residues: CASSPRSGGFQETQYF. The CDR3 DNA reads TGTGCCAGCAGCCCCCGTAGCGGGGGGTTCCAAGAGACCCAGTACTTC.

The chain has TRBV7-2 and TRBJ2-7; 10 nucleotides agree with TRBD1. Germline lookup yields CDR1 SGHTA and CDR2 FQGNSA. V dropped 4 bases and J dropped 3; count of bases not matched to a gene: 3. The CDR3 sequence is 14 residues long. Written as DNA, the CDR3 is TGTGCCAGCAGCTGGGACAGGGGACTCTACGAGCAGTACTTC. The encoded protein is CASSWDRGLYEQYF.

The chain combines TRBV18 with TRBJ1-6; TRBD1 aligns across 9 bases. Per the germline V gene, CDR1 is KGHSH and CDR2 is LQKENI. The V segment lost 3 bases and the J segment 10 bases; nucleotides outside the gene matches: 4. The CDR3 sequence is 14 residues long. The CDR3 reads CASSPGTGSSPLHF. The CDR3 bases are TGTGCCAGCTCACCGGGGACAGGGAGCTCACCCCTCCACTTT.

Notes on this clone: Compared with germline, one end of the junction differs, possibly owing to a read error. The rearrangement links TRBV7-7 to TRBJ1-2; 10 positions match TRBD1. There are 18 residues in the CDR3. Germline values: CDR1 SSHAT, CDR2 FNYEAQ (reference sequence). CDR3 sequence: CASSLRNRDRGREDGYTF. The CDR3 DNA reads TGTGCTAGCAGCTTAAGAAACCGGGACAGGGGAAGGGAGGATGGCTACACCTTC.

The chain carries TRBV9 and TRBJ1-1; the D gene is possibly TRBD1 (5 bases). V dropped 0 bases and J dropped 5 bases, with 11 bases sitting between them. Germline-derived CDR1 and CDR2 are SGDLS and YYNGEE. The CDR3 loop spans 14 amino acids. In DNA form, the CDR3 reads TGTGCCAGCAGCGTAGCCGGGGGTAGTACTGAAGCTTTCTTT. As protein: CASSVAGGSTEAFF.

The rearrangement joins TRBV6-4 to TRBJ1-1, with D perhaps TRBD1 (6 bases). V shed 6 bases and J shed 4 bases, with 15 bases lying between them. Germline CDR1 is MRHNA and CDR2 is SNTAGT. The CDR3 has 14 residues. DNA of the CDR3: TGTGCCAGCAGGCTCAGGGGTGAGAGCACTGAAGCTTTCTTT. This sequence encodes CASRLRGESTEAFF.

The rearrangement joins TRBV30 to TRBJ2-2; tentative D call: TRBD1 (6 bases). Germline V CDR1 and CDR2: GTSNPN, SVGIG (reference sequence). Trimming took off 4 bases at V and 3 bases at J, with 9 bases between the two ends. CDR3 length: 13 residues. CDR3 nucleotides: TGTGCCTGGAACAGGGTGGACACCGGGGAGCTGTTTTTT. This gives the protein CAWNRVDTGELFF.

This sequence joins TRBV5-6 and TRBJ2-3; D perhaps matches TRBD2 (5 bases). There are 15 residues in the CDR3. Germline values: CDR1 SGHDT, CDR2 YYEEEE. V was cut by 2 bases and J by 1 base, with 11 bases left in between. CDR3 nucleotides: TGTGCCAGCAGCTTAAGAGGGAAGGGCACAGATACGCAGTATTTT. The encoded protein is CASSLRGKGTDTQYF.

This chain links TRBV11-2 with TRBJ2-3; the D gene is possibly TRBD1 (6 bases). The length of the CDR3 is 13 residues. Germline V gene sequence: CDR1 SGHAT, CDR2 FQNNGV. V lost 5 bases and J lost 2, with 8 bases in between. The DNA for the CDR3 is TGTGCCAGCAGCCACAGGGACACAGATACGCAGTATTTT. The encoded protein is CASSHRDTDTQYF. Full variable domain (outside the CDR3, taken from reference TRBV11-2 and TRBJ2-3): EAGVAQSPRYKIIEKRQSVAFWCNPISGHATLYWYQQILGQGPKLLIQFQNNGVVDDSQLPKDRFSAERLKGVDSTLKIQPAKLEDSAVYLCASSHRDTDTQYFGPGTRLTVL.

The CDR3 loop is CASAGTGYQETQYF. CDR3 coding DNA: TGTGCCAGCGCGGGGACGGGGTACCAAGAGACCCAGTACTTC. The V and J genes are TRBV2 and TRBJ2-5; the D gene is possibly TRBD2 (6 bases). The V end was cut by 8 bases, the J end by 0 bases, with 13 bases between. The CDR3 totals 14 residues. The germline V gene encodes CDR1 SNHLY and CDR2 FYNNEI.

Comment on this clone: Different DNA sequences within this sample yield the same CDR3. The chain uses TRBV18 and TRBJ2-7; 7 bases align to TRBD1. Germline V CDR1 and CDR2: KGHSH, LQKENI. The ends lost 2 bases at V and 4 bases at J; junction bases unmatched: 5. CDR3 length: 14 residues. The CDR3 loop is CASSPNDRVYEQYF. CDR3 nucleotides: TGTGCCAGCTCACCAAATGACAGGGTTTACGAGCAGTACTTC.